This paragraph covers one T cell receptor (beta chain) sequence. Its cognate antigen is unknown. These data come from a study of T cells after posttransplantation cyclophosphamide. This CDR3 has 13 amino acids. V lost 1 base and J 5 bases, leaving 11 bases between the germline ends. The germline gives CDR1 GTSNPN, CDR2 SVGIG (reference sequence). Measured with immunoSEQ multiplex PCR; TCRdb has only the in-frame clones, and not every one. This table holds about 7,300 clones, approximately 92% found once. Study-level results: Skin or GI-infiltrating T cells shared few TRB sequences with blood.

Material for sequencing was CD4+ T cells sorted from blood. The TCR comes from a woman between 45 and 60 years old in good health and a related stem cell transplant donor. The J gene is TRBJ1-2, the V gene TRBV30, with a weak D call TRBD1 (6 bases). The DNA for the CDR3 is TGTGCCTGGAGTGCGGACAGTGATTATGGCTACACCTTC. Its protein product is CAWSADSDYGYTF.